A single sample is the source of the 25 T cell receptor beta chains below, sequenced in a study of blood T cell repertoires in COVID-19. Data came from immunoSEQ multiplex PCR; TCRdb stores just in-frame clones and leaves some out. Among approximately 160,000 clones, approximately 79% were seen once, and the ten largest hold more than 5.5%. The sequenced material came from PBMCs or T cells enriched from blood (not recorded which). Receptors originate from a man aged 50-59 years who had recovered from COVID-19.

The chain carries TRBV6-5 and TRBJ1-1; 8 bases line up with TRBD1. CDR1 and CDR2 from the germline V gene are MNHEY and SVGAGI. The CDR3 covers 15 residues. V was pared by 5 bases and J by 4 bases, with 9 bases of the junction left unmatched. CDR3 residues: CASSRAGGRGTEAFF. CDR3 in DNA: TGTGCCAGCAGTCGCGCAGGGGGCCGGGGCACTGAAGCTTTCTTT.

The rearrangement links TRBV10-3 to TRBJ2-5; D gene ambiguous. The V end lost 2 bases, the J end lost 5 bases, and 12 bases lay between the germline ends. Germline lookup yields CDR1 ENHRY and CDR2 SYGVKD. The CDR3 spans 14 residues. CDR3 nucleotides: TGTGCCATCAGTGAGCCAGGAACCTCGGAGACCCAGTACTTC. Its protein product is CAISEPGTSETQYF.

This sequence joins TRBV6-4 and TRBJ1-6; perhaps TRBD1 as D (5 bases). V lost 6 bases, J lost 4 bases, and 13 bases lay in between. Germline values: CDR1 MRHNA, CDR2 SNTAGT. This CDR3 region has 15 residues. The CDR3 loop reads CASSRGGGYNSPLHF. CDR3 DNA: TGTGCCAGCAGCCGCGGTGGGGGGTATAATTCACCCCTCCACTTT.

Notes on this clone: At one end, the junction sequence differs from germline, possibly due to a read error. This rearrangement joins TRBV7-7 to TRBJ1-1; 8 bases agree with TRBD1. The germline V gene encodes CDR1 SSHAT and CDR2 FNYEAQ (reference sequence). The CDR3 totals 16 residues. CDR3 sequence reads: CASSPYAGGGNTEAFF. For the CDR3, the DNA is TGTGCTAGCAGCCCTTATGCAGGGGGCGGGAACACTGAAGCTTTCTTT.

This chain joins TRBV6-1 and TRBJ2-1; 7 nucleotides line up with TRBD1. Germline CDR1 is MNHNS and CDR2 is SASEGT. The CDR3 consists of 15 residues. The V gene end was trimmed by 2 bases and the J gene end by 4 bases; junction bases not matched to a gene: 5. CDR3 loop: CASSETHRGYNEQFF. CDR3 in DNA: TGTGCCAGCAGTGAAACTCACAGGGGATACAATGAGCAGTTCTTC.

The rearrangement links TRBV15 to TRBJ1-5, with a tentative D call TRBD1 (5 bases). The CDR3 covers 15 residues. The ends were cut back, 0 bases at V and 7 bases at J, with 13 bases in the middle. Germline lookup yields CDR1 LNHNV and CDR2 YYDKDF (reference sequence). CDR3 amino acids: CATSRDPREGQPQHF. CDR3 coding DNA: TGTGCCACCAGCAGAGATCCCAGGGAAGGCCAGCCCCAGCATTTT.

The chain joins TRBV12-5 to TRBJ1-1, with D uncertain. Per the germline V gene, CDR1 is LGHNT and CDR2 is FRNRAP. The CDR3 runs to 15 residues. Between the trimmed V and J ends, which lost 1 base and 1 base, there was a span of 10 bases. CDR3 protein: CASGLEILGNTEAFF. The CDR3 coding sequence is TGTGCTAGTGGTTTGGAAATCCTAGGGAACACTGAAGCTTTCTTT.

The V gene is TRBV19, the J gene TRBJ2-3; 9 positions agree with TRBD2. Per germline, CDR1 LNHDA and CDR2 SQIVND (reference sequence). This CDR3 is built from 13 residues. V lost 5 bases and J lost 3; bases outside the gene matches: 0. This CDR3 reads CASSAGGTDTQYF. The DNA of the CDR3 is TGTGCCAGTAGTGCGGGGGGGACAGATACGCAGTATTTT.

J is TRBJ1-2 and V is TRBV29-1, with 9 bases that match TRBD1. V lost 8 bases, J lost 3 bases, and 7 bases stayed unmatched. From germline, CDR1 is SQVTM and CDR2 ANQGSEA. The CDR3 runs 13 residues. The CDR3 region is CSTRTGVDYGYTF. The CDR3 DNA sequence: TGCAGCACTAGGACAGGGGTTGACTATGGCTACACCTTC.

The chain couples TRBV21-1 to TRBJ1-1; the D call of TRBD1 is as the table states it, not checked on the DNA. TRBV21-1 is shown as a pseudogene. This CDR3 comprises 16 residues. The CDR3 loop reads CASSKIRGFLNTEAFF. Written as DNA, the CDR3 is TGTGCCAGCAGCAAAATCAGGGGGTTTTTGAACACTGAAGCTTTCTTT.

This clone was seen once. The J gene is TRBJ1-1, the V gene TRBV30; weak D call: TRBD1 (5 bases). The CDR3 sequence is 14 residues long. V was cut by 1 base and J by 4 bases, with 13 bases left in between. Germline assignment: CDR1 GTSNPN and CDR2 SVGIG (reference sequence). The CDR3 protein is CAWSGTSIATEAFF. CDR3 sequence (DNA): TGTGCCTGGAGTGGGACATCAATAGCCACTGAAGCTTTCTTT. Variable domain in full (rest from reference TRBV30 and TRBJ1-1): SQTIHQWPATLVQPVGSPLSLECTVEGTSNPNLYWYRQAAGRGLQLLFYSVGIGQISSEVPQNLSASRPQDRQFILSSKKLLLSDSGFYLCAWSGTSIATEAFFGQGTRLTVV.

This chain uses TRBV7-9 with TRBJ2-3, with 9 bases that match TRBD2. The J segment lost 4 bases and the V segment lost 3 bases, leaving 5 bases of the junction unmatched. The CDR3 covers 15 residues. Per the germline V gene, CDR1 is SEHNR and CDR2 is FQNEAQ (reference sequence). The CDR3: CASSFSRGGADTQYF. The CDR3 coding sequence is TGTGCCAGCAGCTTTTCGCGGGGGGGCGCAGATACGCAGTATTTT.

The chain uses TRBV29-1 and TRBJ1-3; D uncertain. The CDR3 is made up of 14 amino acids. Germline CDR1 and CDR2: SQVTM and ANQGSEA. Trimming shortened V by 7 bases and J by 2 bases, and 15 bases separated the two germline ends. The DNA for the CDR3 is TGCAGCGCAACTCAGACCGGGGCTGGAAACACCATATATTTT. Translated: CSATQTGAGNTIYF.

This chain uses TRBV19 with TRBJ1-5, with D perhaps matching TRBD1 (5 bases). Germline CDR1 and CDR2: LNHDA and SQIVND (reference sequence). V was clipped by 5 bases and J by 3 bases, with 14 bases between them. This CDR3 spans 15 amino acids. The CDR3 reads CASSPRGLNNQPQHF. The CDR3 DNA reads as TGTGCCAGTAGTCCCCGGGGACTCAACAATCAGCCCCAGCATTTT.

This rearrangement joins TRBV7-9 to TRBJ1-6; 9 bases line up with TRBD1. V lost 5 bases, J lost 9 bases, and 5 bases stayed unmatched. The length of the CDR3 is 14 residues. CDR1 is SEHNR, CDR2 FQNEAQ, per germline (reference sequence). In DNA form, the CDR3 reads TGTGCCAGCAGCCGGGGACAGGGAATTTCACCCCTCCACTTT. Translation gives CASSRGQGISPLHF.

The rearrangement links TRBV19 to TRBJ1-3; no firm D call. V was trimmed by 3 bases and J by 4 bases, leaving 10 bases between them. CDR1 and CDR2 from the germline V gene are LNHDA and SQIVND (reference sequence). CDR3 length: 14 residues. In DNA, the CDR3 is TGTGCCAGTAGTATTATCGGGAGAGGAAACACCATATATTTT. It encodes CASSIIGRGNTIYF.

The gene calls are TRBV12-3 or TRBV12-4 and TRBJ1-1; D is unresolved. The CDR3 is made up of 12 amino acids. V was trimmed by 7 bases and J by 8 bases, leaving 14 bases between them. The CDR3 spells CASIRGPGEAFF. CDR3 coding DNA: TGTGCCAGCATTCGAGGGCCGGGGGAAGCTTTCTTT.

The chain recombines TRBV19 with TRBJ1-2, with a weak D call TRBD1 (5 bases). This CDR3 is built from 12 residues. CDR1 is LNHDA and CDR2 is SQIVND in the germline V gene (reference sequence). Trimming stripped 6 bases from V and 10 bases from J, with 15 bases between. The CDR3 DNA is TGTGCCAGTAGGAGGACATTTCTGGACTACACCTTC. Residues: CASRRTFLDYTF.

This chain uses TRBV30 with TRBJ2-1; 11 nucleotides match TRBD1. The CDR3 is 13 residues long. V gave up 5 bases and J gave up 5 bases; unmatched junction bases: 2. Germline V gene data show CDR1 as GTSNPN and CDR2 as SVGIG (reference sequence). As DNA, the CDR3 is TGTGCCTGGGGGACAGGGGGGAACAATGAGCAGTTCTTC. Its protein is CAWGTGGNNEQFF.

The rearrangement links TRBV12-3 or TRBV12-4 to TRBJ2-7; TRBD2 might be the D (5 bases). Trimming cost V 2 bases and J 2 bases, with 7 bases left between them. This CDR3 has 13 amino acids. The CDR3 spells CASSLIGAYEQYF. CDR3 in DNA: TGTGCCAGCAGTTTAATCGGGGCCTACGAGCAGTACTTC.

This clone was seen only a few times. This rearrangement joins TRBV6-6 to TRBJ1-1; D unresolved. Looked up from germline, CDR1 is MNHNY and CDR2 is SVGAGI (reference sequence). Trimming took off 3 bases at V and 5 bases at J, with 10 bases between the two ends. There are 13 residues in the CDR3. CDR3 in DNA: TGTGCCAGCAGTTATCTTCGGGAGACTGAAGCTTTCTTT. This codes for CASSYLRETEAFF.

This chain connects TRBV7-2 to TRBJ1-1; D not certain. Germline-derived CDR1 and CDR2 are SGHTA and FQGNSA. The CDR3 is 14 amino acids. Trimming pared 1 base from V and 5 bases from J, leaving 11 bases between. CDR3 protein: CASSLVTLRTEAFF. The CDR3, as DNA: TGTGCCAGCAGCTTAGTCACCCTGCGGACTGAAGCTTTCTTT.

V and J are TRBV11-2 and TRBJ1-4; TRBD1 agrees at 10 bases. V was pared by 5 bases and J by 5 bases, with 5 bases of the junction left unmatched. Germline V lookup: CDR1 SGHAT, CDR2 FQNNGV. This CDR3 region has 15 residues. CDR3 sequence reads: CASSIRTGGNEKLFF. The CDR3 DNA follows: TGTGCCAGCAGCATCAGGACAGGGGGGAATGAAAAACTGTTTTTT.

J is TRBJ1-1 and V is TRBV14, with a possible D match to TRBD1 (6 bases). The germline V and J ends were trimmed by 4 bases and 7 bases, with 16 bases remaining between them. Looked up from germline, CDR1 is SGHDN and CDR2 is FVKESK. This CDR3 comprises 14 residues. CDR3 in amino acids: CASSPSPTGIEAFF. CDR3 nucleotide sequence: TGTGCCAGCAGCCCATCCCCGACAGGAATTGAAGCTTTCTTT.

The chain links TRBV24-1 to TRBJ1-5; 9 bases are shared with TRBD1. V gave up 3 bases and J gave up 4 bases; unmatched junction bases: 6. The CDR3 totals 16 residues. From germline, CDR1 is KGHDR and CDR2 SFDVKD. This CDR3 is CATSDAPGQGNQPQHF. The DNA of the CDR3 is TGTGCCACCAGTGATGCACCGGGACAGGGAAATCAGCCCCAGCATTTT.